Given below is one T cell receptor beta chain in context. What it binds is not known. No patient had autoimmune disease or received systemic immunosuppression. Sequencing was performed with immunoSEQ multiplex PCR; in TCRdb, only in-frame clones are kept and a portion is missing. The table records roughly 93,000 clones, 84% of them present only once. The data were taken from a study of OX40 agonist ivuxolimab in advanced cancers. Study details: Partial responses occurred in Three dose-escalation patients, one with hepatocellular carcinoma and two with cutaneous melanoma.

The germline gives CDR1 LGHNA, CDR2 YSLEER. With 3 bases clipped from V and 3 bases from J, the junction kept 0 bases outside the gene matches. The CDR3 runs 13 residues. Whole-study findings and limits: Near-lowest levels of clonal expansion characterized partial responders at 0.1-3.0 mg/kg. It was also the case that some nonresponders had low normalized T-cell clonal expansion.

This clonotype originated in an adult with an advanced solid tumor such as melanoma, head and neck, liver or kidney cancer. The gene calls are TRBV4-3 and TRBJ2-3, with TRBD2 matching 7 bases. The sequenced sample was CD4+ or CD8+ T cells sorted from blood, obtained in a trial of the OX40 agonist ivuxolimab. The CDR3 DNA reads TGCGCCAGCAGCCACGGGAGGACAGATACGCAGTATTTT. Amino acids: CASSHGRTDTQYF.